These 8 T cell receptor beta chains were all obtained from the same sample, sequenced in a study of cytomegalovirus exposure and HLA in healthy donors. The primer mix had 60 Vbeta and 13 Jbeta primers. The assay was immunoSEQ multiplex PCR, and TCRdb's table has in-frame clones only and misses some. Of tens of thousands of clones listed, roughly 73% are singletons. Sequences were obtained from PBMCs. Receptors were obtained from a middle-aged woman in good health and CMV-seropositive.

The gene calls are TRBV5-4 and TRBJ1-1, with TRBD1 as a possible D gene (6 bases). V was cut by 10 bases and J by 3 bases, with 16 bases left in between. Germline assignment: CDR1 SGHNT and CDR2 YYREEE (reference sequence). The CDR3 has 13 residues. The CDR3, as DNA: TGTGCCTCCGGAACAGGGCGTTACACTGAAGCTTTCTTT. This gives the protein CASGTGRYTEAFF.

The chain joins TRBV7-2 to TRBJ1-1; tentative D call: TRBD1 (6 bases). This CDR3 has 16 residues. Per germline, CDR1 SGHTA and CDR2 FQGNSA. V was shortened by 5 bases and J by 1 base, with 17 bases between the two germline ends. CDR3 residues: CASSPDSRGRNTEAFF. CDR3 nucleotide sequence: TGTGCCAGCAGCCCTGACTCGAGGGGGAGGAACACTGAAGCTTTCTTT.

This clone was observed a handful of times. CDR3 DNA sequence: TGTGCCAGCAACGGGGTTGGAAACACCATATATTTT. It codes for CASNGVGNTIYF. The chain carries TRBV28 and TRBJ1-3, with D unclear. V was trimmed by 7 bases and J by 3 bases, leaving 7 bases between them. Germline CDR1 reads MDHEN; CDR2 reads SYDVKM. There are 12 residues in the CDR3. Looking up the rest from reference TRBV28 and TRBJ1-3 gives the full variable domain: DVKVTQSSRYLVKRTGEKVFLECVQDMDHENMFWYRQDPGLGLRLIYFSYDVKMKEKGDIPEGYSVSREKKERFSLILESASTNQTSMYLCASNGVGNTIYFGEGSWLTVV.

A single count supports this clone. The chain joins TRBV7-9 to TRBJ2-7, with 7 bases aligning to TRBD1. CDR1 SEHNR and CDR2 FQNEAQ come from the germline V gene (reference sequence). The CDR3 runs 16 residues. V lost 4 bases to trimming and J lost 0 bases; unmatched junction nucleotides: 9. In DNA form, the CDR3 reads TGTGCCAGCAGCTCGACAGGGATCGGAAGCTCCTACGAGCAGTACTTC. Amino acids: CASSSTGIGSSYEQYF.

This clone occurred once. The V and J genes are TRBV10-3 and TRBJ2-2; D is perhaps TRBD1 (6 bases). The CDR3 is 16 amino acids. The germline CDR1 and CDR2 sequences are ENHRY and SYGVKD. V lost 6 bases to trimming and J lost 2 bases, with 16 bases between them. The CDR3 bases are TGTGCCATCAGGGGGGCAGGGGCGCTAAACACCGGGGAGCTGTTTTTT. Translation: CAIRGAGALNTGELFF.

The chain has TRBV27 and TRBJ2-3, with unresolved D. CDR3 length: 12 amino acids. Trimming shortened V by 3 bases and J by 8 bases, and 9 bases separated the two germline ends. Germline V gene data show CDR1 as MNHEY and CDR2 as SMNVEV (reference sequence). The DNA of the CDR3 is TGTGCCAGCAGTTTTCTTACCGGTACGCAGTATTTT. Encoded protein: CASSFLTGTQYF.

The chain links TRBV11-2 to TRBJ2-1; 7 bases are shared with TRBD1. After removal of 2 bases from V and 7 bases from J, the junction contained 2 bases not matched to a gene. The germline V gene encodes CDR1 SGHAT and CDR2 FQNNGV. CDR3 length: 13 amino acids. The CDR3: CASSLPTGNEQFF. The CDR3, as DNA: TGTGCCAGCAGCTTACCGACAGGGAATGAGCAGTTCTTC.

This chain uses TRBV5-1 with TRBJ1-2, with D possibly being TRBD1 (6 bases). CDR3 length: 13 residues. Germline V gives CDR1 SGHRS, CDR2 YFSETQ. Trimming removed 4 bases at V and 7 bases at J, with 14 bases between. The CDR3 DNA sequence: TGCGCCAGCAGCCCGGAAACAGGGTTTGGCTACACCTTC. Translation: CASSPETGFGYTF.